Detailed here is one TCR beta chain. Antigen specificity is unknown. The PCR had 60 Vbeta and 13 Jbeta primers. Produced via immunoSEQ multiplex PCR; TCRdb's table is partial and in-frame only. The data contain some 91,000 clones, roughly 86% of them seen just once; the ten biggest clones take up around a tenth. The sample is drawn from a study of cytomegalovirus exposure and HLA in healthy donors. The study's findings and limits: Per published reports, the classifier diagnosed cytomegalovirus status with high specificity and sensitivity. CMV serostatus was the only recorded immune exposure for donors. For TCR beta chains, V- and J-gene trimming was later linked to a missense DCLRE1C variant.

Unmatched junction bases numbered 8, after V lost 5 bases and J lost 10 bases. Germline-derived CDR1 and CDR2 are SGHVS and FQNEAQ. The CDR3 spans 13 residues. The receptor comes from a man aged 30 to 45 in good health and CMV-seropositive. Sample: PBMCs. The chain carries TRBV7-8 and TRBJ1-1; 9 bases line up with TRBD1. CDR3: CASSPRDRVTAFF. Here the CDR3 DNA reads TGTGCCAGCAGCCCAAGGGACAGGGTGACAGCTTTCTTT. The variable domain in full, with the rest retrieved from reference TRBV7-8 and TRBJ1-1, is GAGVSQSPRYKVAKRGQDVALRCDPISGHVSLFWYQQALGQGPEFLTYFQNEAQLDKSGLPSDRFFAERPEGSVSTLKIQRTQQEDSAVYLCASSPRDRVTAFFGQGTRLTVV.